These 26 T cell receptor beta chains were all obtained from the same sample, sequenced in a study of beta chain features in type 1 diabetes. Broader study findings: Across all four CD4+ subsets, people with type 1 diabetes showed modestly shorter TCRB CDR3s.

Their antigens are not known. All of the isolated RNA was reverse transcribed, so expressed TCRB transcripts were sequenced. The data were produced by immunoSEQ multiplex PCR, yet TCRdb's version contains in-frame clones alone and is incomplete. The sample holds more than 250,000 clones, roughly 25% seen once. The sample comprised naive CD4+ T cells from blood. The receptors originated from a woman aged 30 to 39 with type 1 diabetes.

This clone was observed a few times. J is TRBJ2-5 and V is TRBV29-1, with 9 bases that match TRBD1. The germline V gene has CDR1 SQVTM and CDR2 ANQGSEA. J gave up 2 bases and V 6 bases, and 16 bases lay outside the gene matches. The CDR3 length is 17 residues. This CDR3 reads CSVAGTGKTPLQETQYF. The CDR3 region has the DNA TGCAGCGTCGCCGGGACAGGGAAAACCCCCTTGCAAGAGACCCAGTACTTC.

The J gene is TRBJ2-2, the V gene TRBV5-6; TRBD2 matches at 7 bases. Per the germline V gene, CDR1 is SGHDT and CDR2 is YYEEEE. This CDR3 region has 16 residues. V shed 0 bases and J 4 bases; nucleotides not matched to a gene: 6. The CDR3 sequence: CASSLVGGRTTGELFF. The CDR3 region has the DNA TGTGCCAGCAGCTTGGTCGGCGGGAGAACCACCGGGGAGCTGTTTTTT. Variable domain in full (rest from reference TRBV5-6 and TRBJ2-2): DAGVTQSPTHLIKTRGQQVTLRCSPKSGHDTVSWYQQALGQGPQFIFQYYEEEERQRGNFPDRFSGHQFPNYSSELNVNALLLGDSALYLCASSLVGGRTTGELFFGEGSRLTVL.

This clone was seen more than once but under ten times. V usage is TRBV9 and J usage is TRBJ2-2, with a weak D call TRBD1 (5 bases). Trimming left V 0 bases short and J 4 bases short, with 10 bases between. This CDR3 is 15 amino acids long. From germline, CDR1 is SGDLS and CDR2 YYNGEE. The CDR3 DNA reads TGTGCCAGCAGCGTAGGGGGCCGCCCCACCGGGGAGCTGTTTTTT. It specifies CASSVGGRPTGELFF.

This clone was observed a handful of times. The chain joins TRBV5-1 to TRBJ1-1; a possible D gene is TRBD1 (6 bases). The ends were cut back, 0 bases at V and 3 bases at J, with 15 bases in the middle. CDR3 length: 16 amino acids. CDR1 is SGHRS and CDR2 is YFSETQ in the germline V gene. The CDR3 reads CASSLVGGRMDTEAFF. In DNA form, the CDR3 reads TGCGCCAGCAGCTTGGTCGGGGGGCGGATGGACACTGAAGCTTTCTTT.

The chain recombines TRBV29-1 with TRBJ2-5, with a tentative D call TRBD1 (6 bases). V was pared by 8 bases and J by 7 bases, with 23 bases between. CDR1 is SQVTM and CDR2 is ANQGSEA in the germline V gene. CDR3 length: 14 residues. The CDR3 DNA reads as TGCAGCACTAAATGGGGACAACAAGGAGGGACCCAGTACTTC. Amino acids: CSTKWGQQGGTQYF.

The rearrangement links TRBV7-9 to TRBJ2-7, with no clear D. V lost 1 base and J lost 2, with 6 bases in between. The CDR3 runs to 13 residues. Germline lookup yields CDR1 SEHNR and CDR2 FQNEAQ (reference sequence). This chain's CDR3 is CASSLVPAYEQYF. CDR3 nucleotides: TGTGCCAGCAGCTTAGTCCCGGCCTACGAGCAGTACTTC.

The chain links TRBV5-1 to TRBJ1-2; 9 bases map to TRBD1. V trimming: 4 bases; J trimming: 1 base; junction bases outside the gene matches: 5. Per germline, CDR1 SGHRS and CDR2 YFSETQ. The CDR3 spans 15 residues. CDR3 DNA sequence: TGCGCCAGCAGCAGTACGGGACAGGGTAACTATGGCTACACCTTC. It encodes CASSSTGQGNYGYTF.

CDR3 residues: CAWSVAERSYNEQFF. CDR3 nucleotides: TGTGCCTGGAGTGTAGCGGAGCGCTCCTACAATGAGCAGTTCTTC. The V and J genes are TRBV30 and TRBJ2-1, with D maybe TRBD2 (5 bases). Germline loops: CDR1 GTSNPN, CDR2 SVGIG (reference sequence). This CDR3 spans 15 amino acids. The V end was cut by 0 bases, the J end by 0 bases, with 9 bases between.

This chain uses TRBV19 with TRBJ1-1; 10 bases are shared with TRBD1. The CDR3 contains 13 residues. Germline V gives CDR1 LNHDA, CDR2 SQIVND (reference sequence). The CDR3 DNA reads TGTGCGACAGGGGGCTGGTTGAACACTGAAGCTTTCTTT. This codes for CATGGWLNTEAFF.

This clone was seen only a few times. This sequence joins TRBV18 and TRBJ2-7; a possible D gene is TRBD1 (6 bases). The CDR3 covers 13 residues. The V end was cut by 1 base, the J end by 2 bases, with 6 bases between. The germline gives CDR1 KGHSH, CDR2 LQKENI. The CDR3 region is CASSPQGAYEQYF. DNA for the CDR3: TGTGCCAGCTCACCACAGGGGGCCTACGAGCAGTACTTC.

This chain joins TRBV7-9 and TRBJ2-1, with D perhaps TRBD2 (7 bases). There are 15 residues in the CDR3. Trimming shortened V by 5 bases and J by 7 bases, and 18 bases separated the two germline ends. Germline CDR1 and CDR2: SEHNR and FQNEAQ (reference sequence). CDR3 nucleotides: TGTGCCAGCAGCAAGGGGGGCGGGAGTAGGAATGAGCAGTTCTTC. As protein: CASSKGGGSRNEQFF.

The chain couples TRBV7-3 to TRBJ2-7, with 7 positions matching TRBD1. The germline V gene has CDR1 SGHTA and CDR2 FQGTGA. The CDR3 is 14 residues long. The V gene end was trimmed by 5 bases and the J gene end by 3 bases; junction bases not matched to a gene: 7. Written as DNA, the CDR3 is TGTGCCAGCAGCCCGGGACAGCTACTCTACGAGCAGTACTTC. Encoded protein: CASSPGQLLYEQYF.

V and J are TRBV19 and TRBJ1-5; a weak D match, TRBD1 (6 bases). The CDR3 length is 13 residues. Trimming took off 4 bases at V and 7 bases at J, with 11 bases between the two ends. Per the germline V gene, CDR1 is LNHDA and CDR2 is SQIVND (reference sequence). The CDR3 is CASSTQGQQPQHF. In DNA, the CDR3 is TGTGCCAGTAGTACACAGGGTCAACAGCCCCAGCATTTT.

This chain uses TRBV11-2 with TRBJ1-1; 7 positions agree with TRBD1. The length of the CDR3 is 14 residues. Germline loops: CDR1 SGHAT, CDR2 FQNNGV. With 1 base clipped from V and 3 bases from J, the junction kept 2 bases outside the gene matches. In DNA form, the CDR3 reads TGTGCCAGCAGCTTAGCACAGGGGTACACTGAAGCTTTCTTT. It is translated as CASSLAQGYTEAFF.

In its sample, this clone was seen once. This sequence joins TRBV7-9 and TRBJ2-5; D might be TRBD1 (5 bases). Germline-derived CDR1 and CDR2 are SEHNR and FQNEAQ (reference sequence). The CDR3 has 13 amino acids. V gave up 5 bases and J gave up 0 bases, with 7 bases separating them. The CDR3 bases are TGTGCCAGCAGCCGACAGAACCAAGAGACCCAGTACTTC. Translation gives CASSRQNQETQYF.

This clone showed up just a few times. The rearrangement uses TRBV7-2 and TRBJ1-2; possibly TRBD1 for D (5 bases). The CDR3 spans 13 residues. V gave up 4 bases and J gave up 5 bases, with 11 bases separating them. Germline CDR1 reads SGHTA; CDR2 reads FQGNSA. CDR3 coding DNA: TGTGCCAGCAGCTCGAGACAGCCTTATGGCTACACCTTC. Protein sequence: CASSSRQPYGYTF.

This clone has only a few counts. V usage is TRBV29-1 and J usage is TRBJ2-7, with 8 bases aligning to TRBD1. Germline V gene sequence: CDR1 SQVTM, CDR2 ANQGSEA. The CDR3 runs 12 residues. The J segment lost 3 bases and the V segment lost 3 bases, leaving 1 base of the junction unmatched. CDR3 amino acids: CSVDGQGYEQYF. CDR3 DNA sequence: TGCAGCGTTGATGGACAGGGCTACGAGCAGTACTTC.

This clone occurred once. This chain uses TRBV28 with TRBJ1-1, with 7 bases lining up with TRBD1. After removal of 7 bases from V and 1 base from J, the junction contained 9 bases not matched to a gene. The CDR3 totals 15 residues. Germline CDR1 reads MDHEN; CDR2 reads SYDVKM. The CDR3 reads CASNPHGTENTEAFF. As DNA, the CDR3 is TGTGCCAGCAATCCTCACGGGACAGAGAACACTGAAGCTTTCTTT.

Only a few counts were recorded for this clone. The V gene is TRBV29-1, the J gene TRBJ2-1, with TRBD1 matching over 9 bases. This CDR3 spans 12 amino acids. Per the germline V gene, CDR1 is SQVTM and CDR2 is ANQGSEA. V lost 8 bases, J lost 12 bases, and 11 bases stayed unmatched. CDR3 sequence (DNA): TGCAGCTCGGACAGGGGAAACGCCGGGCAGTTCTTC. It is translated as CSSDRGNAGQFF.

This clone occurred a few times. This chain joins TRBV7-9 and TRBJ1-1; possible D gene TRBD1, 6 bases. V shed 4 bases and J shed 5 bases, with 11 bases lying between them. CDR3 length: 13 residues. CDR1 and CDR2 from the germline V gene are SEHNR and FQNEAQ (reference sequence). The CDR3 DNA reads TGTGCCAGCAGCTCTAACCAGGGGACTGAAGCTTTCTTT. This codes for CASSSNQGTEAFF.

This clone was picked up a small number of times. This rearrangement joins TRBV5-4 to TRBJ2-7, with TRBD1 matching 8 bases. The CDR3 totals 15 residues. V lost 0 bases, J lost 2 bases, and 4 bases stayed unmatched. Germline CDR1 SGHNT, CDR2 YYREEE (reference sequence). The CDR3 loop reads CASSLDQGAAYEQYF. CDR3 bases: TGTGCCAGCAGCTTGGATCAGGGGGCAGCCTACGAGCAGTACTTC.

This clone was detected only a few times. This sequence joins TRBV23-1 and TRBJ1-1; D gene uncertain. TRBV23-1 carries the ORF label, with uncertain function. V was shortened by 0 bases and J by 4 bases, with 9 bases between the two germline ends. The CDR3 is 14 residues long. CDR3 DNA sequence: TGCGCCAGCAGTCAATCTATCAGTCCCACTGAAGCTTTCTTT. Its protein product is CASSQSISPTEAFF.

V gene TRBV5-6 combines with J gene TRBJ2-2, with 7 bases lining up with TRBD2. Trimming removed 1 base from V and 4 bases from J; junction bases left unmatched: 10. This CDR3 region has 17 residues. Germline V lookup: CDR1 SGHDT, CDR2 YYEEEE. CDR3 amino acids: CASSLSRSGKSTGELFF. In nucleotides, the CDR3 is TGTGCCAGCAGCTTGAGCCGAAGCGGGAAGAGCACCGGGGAGCTGTTTTTT.

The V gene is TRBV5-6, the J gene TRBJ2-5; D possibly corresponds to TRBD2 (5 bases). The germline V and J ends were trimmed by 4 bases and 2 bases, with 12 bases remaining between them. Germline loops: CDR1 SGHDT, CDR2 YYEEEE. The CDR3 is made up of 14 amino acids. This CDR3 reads CASSGAERQETQYF. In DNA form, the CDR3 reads TGTGCCAGCAGCGGAGCGGAGAGACAAGAGACCCAGTACTTC.

CDR3 residues: CASSERDYGYTF. CDR3 coding DNA: TGTGCCAGCAGTGAACGAGACTATGGCTACACCTTC. The rearrangement links TRBV2 to TRBJ1-2, with D unresolved. The V end lost 2 bases, the J end lost 3 bases, and 4 bases lay between the germline ends. The CDR3 length is 12 residues. Germline CDR1 and CDR2: SNHLY and FYNNEI.

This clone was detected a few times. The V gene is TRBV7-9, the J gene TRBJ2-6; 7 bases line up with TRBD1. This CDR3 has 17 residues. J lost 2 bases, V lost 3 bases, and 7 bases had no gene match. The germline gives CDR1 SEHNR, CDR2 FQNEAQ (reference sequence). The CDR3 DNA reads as TGTGCCAGCAGCTTGAGGGGAACAGGGGCTGGGGCCAACGTCCTGACTTTC. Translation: CASSLRGTGAGANVLTF. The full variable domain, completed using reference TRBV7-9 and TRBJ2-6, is DTGVSQNPRHKITKRGQNVTFRCDPISEHNRLYWYRQTLGQGPEFLTYFQNEAQLEKSRLLSDRFSAERPKGSFSTLEIQRTEQGDSAMYLCASSLRGTGAGANVLTFGAGSRLTVL.